The T cell receptor beta chain under discussion was sequenced for a study of cytomegalovirus exposure and HLA in healthy donors. PCR primers comprised 60 Vbeta and 13 Jbeta primers. Produced via immunoSEQ multiplex PCR; TCRdb's table is partial and in-frame only. The top ten hold 1.5% to 2% of the sample, which has fewer than 250,000 clones, roughly 85% seen once. Findings and limits, study-wide: The study listed some 160 cytomegalovirus-associated TCR beta chains.

Germline V CDR1 and CDR2: DFQATT, SNEGSKA (reference sequence). CDR3 length: 11 residues. V was pared by 8 bases and J by 3 bases, with 10 bases between. A note on this clone: The antigen is not known.

Among the donors, all were healthy bone marrow donors. This receptor was obtained from a man aged 18 to 29 in good health and CMV-seronegative. Input material: PBMCs. The rearrangement uses TRBV20-1 and TRBJ1-1; D gene uncertain. The CDR3 nucleotides read TGCAGTCCCAACATGGACACTGAAGCTTTCTTT. Amino acid sequence: CSPNMDTEAFF.